These 2 T cell receptor beta chains originate from one sample sequenced in a study of blood T cell repertoires in COVID-19. Sequencing used immunoSEQ multiplex PCR; TCRdb keeps in-frame clones, though not all of them. The sample shows approximately 250,000 clones, about 86% of them seen only once. The sample consisted of peripheral blood. These receptor sequences come from a young man with active or convalescent COVID-19.

The chain links TRBV27 to TRBJ1-5; perhaps TRBD1 as D (5 bases). The CDR3 extends over 14 amino acids. The ends were cut back, 2 bases at V and 5 bases at J, with 10 bases in the middle. Per the germline V gene, CDR1 is MNHEY and CDR2 is SMNVEV (reference sequence). The CDR3 region has the DNA TGTGCCAGCAGTTTACCAGGGATAGATCAGCCCCAGCATTTT. Protein: CASSLPGIDQPQHF.

The V and J genes are TRBV29-1 and TRBJ2-1, with D perhaps matching TRBD2 (6 bases). Germline V gene data show CDR1 as SQVTM and CDR2 as ANQGSEA. The length of the CDR3 is 18 residues. Trimming left V 5 bases short and J 3 bases short, with 26 bases between. The CDR3 DNA reads TGCAGCGTTCCCCGGGGGAAGGGACTCCTACTTGACTACAATGAGCAGTTCTTC. Protein product: CSVPRGKGLLLDYNEQFF.